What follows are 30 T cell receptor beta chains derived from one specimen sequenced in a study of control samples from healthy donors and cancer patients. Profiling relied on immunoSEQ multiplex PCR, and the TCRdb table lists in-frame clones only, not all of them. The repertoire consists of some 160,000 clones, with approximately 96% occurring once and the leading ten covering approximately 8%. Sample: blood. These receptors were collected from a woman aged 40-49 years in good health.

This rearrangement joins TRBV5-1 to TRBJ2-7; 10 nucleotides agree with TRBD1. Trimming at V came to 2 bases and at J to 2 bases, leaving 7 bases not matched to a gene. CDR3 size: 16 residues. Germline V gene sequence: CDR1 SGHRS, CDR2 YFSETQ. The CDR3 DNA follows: TGCGCCAGCAGCTTCGGACAGGGGGTGCGTGCCTACGAGCAGTACTTC. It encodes CASSFGQGVRAYEQYF.

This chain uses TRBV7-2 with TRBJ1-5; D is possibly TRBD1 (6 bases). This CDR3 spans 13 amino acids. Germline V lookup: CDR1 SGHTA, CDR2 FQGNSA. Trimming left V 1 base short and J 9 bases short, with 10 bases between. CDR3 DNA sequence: TGTGCCAGCAGCTTAGAGGGGGACGGGCCCCAGCATTTT. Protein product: CASSLEGDGPQHF.

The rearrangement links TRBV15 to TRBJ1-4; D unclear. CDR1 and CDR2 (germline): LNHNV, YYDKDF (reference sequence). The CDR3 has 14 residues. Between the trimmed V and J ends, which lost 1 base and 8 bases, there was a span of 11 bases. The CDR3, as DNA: TGTGCCACCAGCAGAGTCTCAGGCTACGAAAAACTGTTTTTT. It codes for CATSRVSGYEKLFF.

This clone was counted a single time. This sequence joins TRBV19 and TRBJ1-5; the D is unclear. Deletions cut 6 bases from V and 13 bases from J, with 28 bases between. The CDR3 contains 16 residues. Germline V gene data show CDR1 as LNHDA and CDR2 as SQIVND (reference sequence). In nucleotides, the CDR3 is TGTGCCAGTAGCCCGGGGTCCACCCTTCCAAGCGGCTCGCAGCATTTT. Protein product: CASSPGSTLPSGSQHF.

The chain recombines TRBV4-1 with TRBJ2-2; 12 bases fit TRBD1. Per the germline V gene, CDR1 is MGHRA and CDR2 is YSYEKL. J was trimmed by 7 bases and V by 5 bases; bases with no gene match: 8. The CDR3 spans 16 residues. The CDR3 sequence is CASSARDRGPRGELFF. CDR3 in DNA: TGCGCCAGCAGCGCTCGGGACAGGGGGCCTCGCGGGGAGCTGTTTTTT.

CDR3 bases: TGTGCCAGCAGCTTATTTAGAGCGACTGAAGCTTTCTTT. It translates to CASSLFRATEAFF. V gene TRBV7-9 combines with J gene TRBJ1-1; D gene uncertain. V was pared by 2 bases and J by 5 bases, with 9 bases between. The CDR3 is 13 amino acids. CDR1 and CDR2 (germline): SEHNR, FQNEAQ (reference sequence).

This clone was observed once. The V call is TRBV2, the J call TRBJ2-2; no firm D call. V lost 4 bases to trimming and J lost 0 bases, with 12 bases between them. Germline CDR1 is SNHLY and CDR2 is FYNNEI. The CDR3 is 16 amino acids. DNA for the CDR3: TGTGCCAGCAGTGTGATAGCAAGCACGAACACCGGGGAGCTGTTTTTT. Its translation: CASSVIASTNTGELFF. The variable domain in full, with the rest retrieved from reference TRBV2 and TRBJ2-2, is EPEVTQTPSHQVTQMGQEVILRCVPISNHLYFYWYRQILGQKVEFLVSFYNNEISEKSEIFDDQFSVERPDGSNFTLKIRSTKLEDSAMYFCASSVIASTNTGELFFGEGSRLTVL.

As DNA, the CDR3 is TGTGCCAGTAGCCTAGAGACAGGGGCAGGGACTGAAGCTTTCTTT. This sequence encodes CASSLETGAGTEAFF. The J gene is TRBJ1-1, the V gene TRBV19, with 8 nucleotides matching TRBD1. J lost 5 bases, V lost 6 bases, and 11 bases had no gene match. Germline-derived CDR1 and CDR2 are LNHDA and SQIVND (reference sequence). This CDR3 has 15 residues.

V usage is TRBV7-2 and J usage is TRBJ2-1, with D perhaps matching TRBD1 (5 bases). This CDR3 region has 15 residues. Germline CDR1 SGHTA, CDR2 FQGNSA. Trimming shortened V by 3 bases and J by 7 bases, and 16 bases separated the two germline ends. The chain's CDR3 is CASSFRVGAQNEQFF. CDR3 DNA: TGTGCCAGCAGCTTCCGTGTTGGGGCCCAGAATGAGCAGTTCTTC.

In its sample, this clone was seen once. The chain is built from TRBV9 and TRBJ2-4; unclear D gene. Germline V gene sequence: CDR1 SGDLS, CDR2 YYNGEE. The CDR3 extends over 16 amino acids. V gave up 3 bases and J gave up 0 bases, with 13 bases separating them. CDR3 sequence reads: CASSATPVLAKNIQYF. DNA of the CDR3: TGTGCCAGCAGCGCAACACCGGTTCTAGCCAAAAACATTCAGTACTTC.

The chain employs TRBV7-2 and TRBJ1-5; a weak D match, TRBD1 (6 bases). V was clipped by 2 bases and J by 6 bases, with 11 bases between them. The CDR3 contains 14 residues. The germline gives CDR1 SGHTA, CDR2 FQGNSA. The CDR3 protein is CASSLNGGPQPQHF. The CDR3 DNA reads TGTGCCAGCAGCTTAAATGGGGGCCCTCAGCCCCAGCATTTT.

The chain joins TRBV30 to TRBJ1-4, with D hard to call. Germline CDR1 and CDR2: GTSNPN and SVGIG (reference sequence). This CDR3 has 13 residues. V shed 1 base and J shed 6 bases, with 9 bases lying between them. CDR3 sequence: CAWSGLVYEKLFF. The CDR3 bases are TGTGCCTGGAGTGGATTGGTTTATGAAAAACTGTTTTTT.

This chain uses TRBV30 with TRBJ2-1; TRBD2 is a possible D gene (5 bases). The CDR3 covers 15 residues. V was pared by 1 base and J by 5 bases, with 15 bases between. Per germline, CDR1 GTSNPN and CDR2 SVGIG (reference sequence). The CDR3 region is CAWSGDKEGNNEQFF. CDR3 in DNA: TGTGCCTGGAGTGGGGATAAAGAGGGTAACAATGAGCAGTTCTTC.

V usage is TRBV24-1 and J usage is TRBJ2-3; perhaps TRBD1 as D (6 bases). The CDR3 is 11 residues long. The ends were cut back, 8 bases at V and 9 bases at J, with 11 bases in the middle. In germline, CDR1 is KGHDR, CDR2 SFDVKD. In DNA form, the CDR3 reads TGTGCCACCATTCCAGGGGAGACGCAGTATTTT. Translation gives CATIPGETQYF.

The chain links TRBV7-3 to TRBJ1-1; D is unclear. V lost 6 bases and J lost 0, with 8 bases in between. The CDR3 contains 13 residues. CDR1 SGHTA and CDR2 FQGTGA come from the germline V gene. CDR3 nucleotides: TGTGCCAGCAGGCGGACGGTGAACACTGAAGCTTTCTTT. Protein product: CASRRTVNTEAFF.

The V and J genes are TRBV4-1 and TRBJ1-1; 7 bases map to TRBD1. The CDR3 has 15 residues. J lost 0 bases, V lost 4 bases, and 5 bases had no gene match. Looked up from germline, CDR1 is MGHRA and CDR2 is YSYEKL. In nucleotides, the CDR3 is TGCGCCAGCAGCCCACAGGGGATCATGAACACTGAAGCTTTCTTT. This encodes CASSPQGIMNTEAFF.

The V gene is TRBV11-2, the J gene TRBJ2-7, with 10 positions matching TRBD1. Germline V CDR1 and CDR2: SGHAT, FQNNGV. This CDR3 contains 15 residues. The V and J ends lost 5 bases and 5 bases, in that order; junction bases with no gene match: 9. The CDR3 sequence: CASSPISGTGDEQYF. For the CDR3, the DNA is TGTGCCAGCAGCCCAATATCCGGGACAGGGGACGAGCAGTACTTC.

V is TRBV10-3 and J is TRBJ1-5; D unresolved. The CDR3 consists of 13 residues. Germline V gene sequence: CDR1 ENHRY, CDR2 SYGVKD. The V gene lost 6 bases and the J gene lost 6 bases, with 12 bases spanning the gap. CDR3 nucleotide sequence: TGTGCCATCAGCGACGGGATATTTCAGCCCCAGCATTTT. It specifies CAISDGIFQPQHF.

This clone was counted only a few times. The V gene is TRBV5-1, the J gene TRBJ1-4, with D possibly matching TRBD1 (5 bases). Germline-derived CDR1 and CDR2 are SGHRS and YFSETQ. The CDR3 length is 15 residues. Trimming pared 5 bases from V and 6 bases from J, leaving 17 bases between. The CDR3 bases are TGCGCCAGCAGTGGGGACGGCTACTTCGATGAAAAACTGTTTTTT. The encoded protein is CASSGDGYFDEKLFF.

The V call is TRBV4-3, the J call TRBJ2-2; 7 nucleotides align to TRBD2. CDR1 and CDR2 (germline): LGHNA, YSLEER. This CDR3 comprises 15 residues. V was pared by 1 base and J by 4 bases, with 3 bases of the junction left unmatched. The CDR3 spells CASSQGASGTGELFF. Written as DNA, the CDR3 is TGCGCCAGCAGCCAAGGGGCTAGCGGCACCGGGGAGCTGTTTTTT.

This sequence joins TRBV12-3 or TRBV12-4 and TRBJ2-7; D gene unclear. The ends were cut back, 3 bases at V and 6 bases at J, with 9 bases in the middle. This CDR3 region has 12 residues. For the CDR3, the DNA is TGTGCCAGCAGTTTTCCTCTGGGCGAGCAGTACTTC. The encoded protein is CASSFPLGEQYF.

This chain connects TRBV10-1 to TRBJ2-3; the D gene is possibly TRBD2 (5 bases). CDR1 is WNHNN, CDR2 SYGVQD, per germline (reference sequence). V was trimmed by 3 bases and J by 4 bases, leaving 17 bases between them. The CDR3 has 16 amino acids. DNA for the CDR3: TGCGCCAGCAGTGATTATAGGAGCGGACGGGCAGATACGCAGTATTTT. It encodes CASSDYRSGRADTQYF.

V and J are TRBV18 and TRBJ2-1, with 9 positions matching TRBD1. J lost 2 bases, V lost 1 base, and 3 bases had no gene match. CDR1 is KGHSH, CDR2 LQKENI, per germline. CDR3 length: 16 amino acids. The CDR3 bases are TGTGCCAGCTCACCACAGGGACAGGGAACCTACAATGAGCAGTTCTTC. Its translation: CASSPQGQGTYNEQFF.

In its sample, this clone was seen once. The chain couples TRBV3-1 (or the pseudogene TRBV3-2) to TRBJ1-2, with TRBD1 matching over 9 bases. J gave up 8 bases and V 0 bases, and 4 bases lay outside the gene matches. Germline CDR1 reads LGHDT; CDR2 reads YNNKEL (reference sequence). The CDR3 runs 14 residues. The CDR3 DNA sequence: TGTGCCAGCAGCCAAGAGGACAGGGGCCGAGGCTACACCTTC. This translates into CASSQEDRGRGYTF.

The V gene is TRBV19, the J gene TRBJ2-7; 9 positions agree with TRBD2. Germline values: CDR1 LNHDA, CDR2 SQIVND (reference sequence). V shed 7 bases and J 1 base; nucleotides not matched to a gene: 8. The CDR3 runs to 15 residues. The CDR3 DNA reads TGTGCCAGTACCAGAAGCGGGGGGTCTTCCTACGAGCAGTACTTC. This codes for CASTRSGGSSYEQYF.

CDR3 loop: CATGDPGRGQPQHF. For the CDR3, the DNA is TGTGCCACCGGTGACCCAGGGAGGGGTCAGCCCCAGCATTTT. The chain joins TRBV19 to TRBJ1-5; D perhaps matches TRBD1 (5 bases). The V gene's germline CDR1 is LNHDA and CDR2 SQIVND (reference sequence). The CDR3 runs 14 residues. V lost 10 bases to trimming and J lost 6 bases, with 19 bases between them.

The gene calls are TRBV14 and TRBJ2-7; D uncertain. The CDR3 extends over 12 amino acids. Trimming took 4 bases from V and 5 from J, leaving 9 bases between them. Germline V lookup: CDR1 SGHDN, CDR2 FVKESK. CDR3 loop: CASSRSGNEQYF. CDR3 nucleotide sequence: TGTGCCAGCAGCCGGTCGGGCAACGAGCAGTACTTC.

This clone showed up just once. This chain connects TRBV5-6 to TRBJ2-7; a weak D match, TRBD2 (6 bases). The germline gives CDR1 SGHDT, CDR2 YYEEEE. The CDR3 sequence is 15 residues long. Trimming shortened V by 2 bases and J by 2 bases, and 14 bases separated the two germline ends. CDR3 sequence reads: CASSFRAGRPYEQYF. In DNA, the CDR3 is TGTGCCAGCAGCTTTAGGGCAGGGAGGCCCTACGAGCAGTACTTC.

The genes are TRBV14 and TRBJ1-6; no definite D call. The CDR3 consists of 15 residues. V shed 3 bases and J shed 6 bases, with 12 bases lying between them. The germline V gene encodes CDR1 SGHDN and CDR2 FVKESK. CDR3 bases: TGTGCCAGCAGCCAGTATGGAGCAAGTAATTCACCCCTCCACTTT. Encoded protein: CASSQYGASNSPLHF.

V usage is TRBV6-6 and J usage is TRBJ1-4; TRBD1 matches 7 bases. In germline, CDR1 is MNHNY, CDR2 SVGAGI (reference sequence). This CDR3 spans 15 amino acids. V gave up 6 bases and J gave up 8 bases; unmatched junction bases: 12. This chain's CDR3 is CASSDLTGRVEKLFF. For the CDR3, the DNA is TGTGCCAGCAGCGACCTGACAGGGAGGGTCGAAAAACTGTTTTTT.